These 29 T cell receptor beta chains were all obtained from the same sample, sequenced in a study of graft-versus-host responses after intestinal transplantation. These receptors' antigens are unknown. Clones were read by immunoSEQ multiplex PCR, and TCRdb kept only the in-frame ones, dropping some. In the table there are 30,000 to 50,000 clones, about 95% of which are singletons. The specimen comprised unstimulated CD8+ T cells sorted from spleen or lymph node cells, sampled before transplant. The receptors derive from a human donor who was the organ donor for an intestinal transplant.

The chain joins TRBV6-4 to TRBJ1-1, with D unclear. Germline CDR1 MRHNA, CDR2 SNTAGT. This CDR3 contains 15 residues. V lost 4 bases to trimming and J lost 4 bases, with 16 bases between them. The CDR3 is CASSVRPAVGTEAFF. The CDR3 coding sequence is TGTGCCAGCAGTGTCCGCCCCGCGGTTGGCACTGAAGCTTTCTTT.

This clone was seen just once. The gene calls are TRBV5-8 and TRBJ2-7; no definite D call. This CDR3 is built from 12 residues. Germline CDR1 SGHTS, CDR2 YDEGEE. With 0 bases removed from V and 2 bases from J, the gap between germline ends came to 3 bases. The CDR3 DNA sequence: TGTGCCAGCAGCTTGGACACCTACGAGCAGTACTTC. Protein: CASSLDTYEQYF. The complete variable domain, with remaining parts taken from reference TRBV5-8 and TRBJ2-7, reads EAGVTQSPTHLIKTRGQQATLRCSPISGHTSVYWYQQALGLGLQFLLWYDEGEERNRGNFPPRFSGRQFPNYSSELNVNALELEDSALYLCASSLDTYEQYFGPGTRLTVT.

This clone was recorded once. This CDR3 is CAAGGNTGELFF. The CDR3 bases are TGTGCCGCGGGGGGTAACACCGGGGAGCTGTTTTTT. The chain combines TRBV30 with TRBJ2-2; 8 positions agree with TRBD2. Germline CDR1 GTSNPN, CDR2 SVGIG (reference sequence). This CDR3 contains 12 residues. The junction had 1 base not matched to a gene; V was cut back by 8 bases and J by 2 bases.

The chain recombines TRBV21-1 with TRBJ1-1; TRBD1, the table's D call, lacks a check against the DNA. TRBV21-1 is designated a pseudogene. This CDR3 comprises 11 residues. The CDR3 DNA reads TGTGCCAGCAGGCAGGGCACTGAAGCTTTCTTT. The encoded protein is CASRQGTEAFF.

This clone was detected only once. This chain uses TRBV13 with TRBJ1-6, with D possibly matching TRBD1 (5 bases). CDR1 and CDR2 (germline): PRHDT, FYEKMQ (reference sequence). The CDR3 runs to 14 residues. V gave up 6 bases and J gave up 3 bases, with 9 bases separating them. CDR3 sequence: CASSRGGYNSPLHF. DNA of the CDR3: TGTGCCAGCAGTCGGGGCGGCTATAATTCACCCCTCCACTTT.

This chain uses TRBV6-6 with TRBJ1-5, with no clear D. This CDR3 has 15 amino acids. Looked up from germline, CDR1 is MNHNY and CDR2 is SVGAGI (reference sequence). V was shortened by 0 bases and J by 2 bases, with 8 bases between the two germline ends. The CDR3 coding sequence is TGTGCCAGCAGTTACTCGGTAGGAGGCAATCAGCCCCAGCATTTT. Translated: CASSYSVGGNQPQHF.

The gene calls are TRBV5-1 and TRBJ1-1; perhaps TRBD1 as D (5 bases). The V end was cut by 4 bases, the J end by 2 bases, with 9 bases between. This CDR3 comprises 13 residues. Germline loops: CDR1 SGHRS, CDR2 YFSETQ. CDR3 DNA: TGCGCCAGCAGCCGACAGTATAACACTGAAGCTTTCTTT. Amino acid sequence: CASSRQYNTEAFF.

The chain couples TRBV28 to TRBJ1-1, with D unclear. The V gene's germline CDR1 is MDHEN and CDR2 SYDVKM. The CDR3 length is 13 residues. The germline V and J ends were trimmed by 3 bases and 2 bases, with 7 bases remaining between them. CDR3 in amino acids: CASSFHRNTEAFF. The CDR3 bases are TGTGCCAGCAGTTTTCACAGAAACACTGAAGCTTTCTTT.

This clone has a single count. The gene calls are TRBV9 and TRBJ1-1; 8 bases align to TRBD1. Looked up from germline, CDR1 is SGDLS and CDR2 is YYNGEE. This CDR3 spans 14 amino acids. J gave up 6 bases and V 4 bases, and 8 bases lay outside the gene matches. CDR3 DNA: TGTGCCAGCAGCAGCACCTTCAGGGGGCCTGAAGCTTTCTTT. Protein product: CASSSTFRGPEAFF.

This chain connects TRBV27 to TRBJ1-1; possibly TRBD1 for D (5 bases). Germline V lookup: CDR1 MNHEY, CDR2 SMNVEV (reference sequence). V was clipped by 3 bases and J by 2 bases, with 13 bases between them. This CDR3 is 15 amino acids long. The CDR3 here is CASSFLGDGNTEAFF. The CDR3 nucleotides are TGTGCCAGCAGTTTTCTAGGGGATGGAAACACTGAAGCTTTCTTT.

The chain links TRBV5-6 to TRBJ1-6; D is perhaps TRBD1 (5 bases). The germline gives CDR1 SGHDT, CDR2 YYEEEE. V was pared by 1 base and J by 2 bases, with 13 bases between. The CDR3 is 17 residues long. The CDR3 protein is CASSLKEGLTYNSPLHF. The CDR3 region has the DNA TGTGCCAGCAGCTTGAAGGAGGGGTTAACCTATAATTCACCCCTCCACTTT.

This clone was detected once. The chain recombines TRBV7-2 with TRBJ2-7; perhaps TRBD2 as D (5 bases). Germline CDR1 is SGHTA and CDR2 is FQGNSA. This CDR3 region has 16 residues. V was shortened by 1 base and J by 6 bases, with 19 bases between the two germline ends. CDR3 sequence reads: CASSLVASGVQIEQYF. The CDR3 DNA reads as TGTGCCAGCAGCTTAGTAGCGAGCGGCGTCCAGATCGAGCAGTACTTC.

The chain is built from TRBV7-2 and TRBJ1-6, with 7 bases fitting TRBD1. The ends lost 4 bases at V and 10 bases at J; junction bases unmatched: 4. This CDR3 contains 13 residues. Germline CDR1 reads SGHTA; CDR2 reads FQGNSA. CDR3 protein: CASSWDSSSPLHF. In DNA, the CDR3 is TGTGCCAGCAGCTGGGACAGTTCCTCACCCCTCCACTTT.

V and J are TRBV10-3 and TRBJ2-1, with D tentatively TRBD2 (5 bases). The length of the CDR3 is 14 residues. Germline values: CDR1 ENHRY, CDR2 SYGVKD. The V and J ends lost 1 base and 6 bases respectively, with 10 bases between them. CDR3 in DNA: TGTGCCATCAGTGAGTTGAGGGCGTTCAATGAGCAGTTCTTC. Its translation: CAISELRAFNEQFF.

This clone showed up just once. The chain couples TRBV29-1 to TRBJ2-5; 12 nucleotides match TRBD2. Germline V CDR1 and CDR2: SQVTM, ANQGSEA. CDR3 length: 15 residues. J lost 5 bases, V lost 3 bases, and 7 bases had no gene match. The CDR3 loop is CSVEPSGGAVETQYF. The CDR3 DNA reads as TGCAGCGTTGAGCCTAGCGGGGGGGCCGTGGAGACCCAGTACTTC.

The chain employs TRBV19 and TRBJ1-1, with 9 bases fitting TRBD1. Germline values: CDR1 LNHDA, CDR2 SQIVND (reference sequence). The CDR3 has 15 residues. J lost 3 bases, V lost 3 bases, and 5 bases had no gene match. CDR3 coding DNA: TGTGCCAGTAGTATCCAGGGGACAGGGTACACTGAAGCTTTCTTT. Translated: CASSIQGTGYTEAFF.

The chain joins TRBV30 to TRBJ1-6; D is perhaps TRBD1 (5 bases). Looked up from germline, CDR1 is GTSNPN and CDR2 is SVGIG (reference sequence). This CDR3 comprises 15 residues. Trimming shortened V by 3 bases and J by 5 bases, and 14 bases separated the two germline ends. CDR3 bases: TGTGCCTGGAGGGGCTTGCAGGGACATAATTCACCCCTCCACTTT. Protein sequence: CAWRGLQGHNSPLHF.

CDR3 residues: CASTLAGGPGYEQFF. The CDR3 coding sequence is TGTGCCAGCACTTTAGCGGGGGGGCCGGGGTATGAGCAGTTCTTC. The chain carries TRBV7-6 and TRBJ2-1, with 11 positions matching TRBD2. This CDR3 is 15 amino acids long. Germline CDR1 reads SGHVS; CDR2 reads FNYEAQ. Losses at the gene ends were 7 bases for V and 8 bases for J; bases not matched to a gene: 10.

The chain links TRBV5-6 to TRBJ2-1; 8 nucleotides agree with TRBD1. Looked up from germline, CDR1 is SGHDT and CDR2 is YYEEEE. CDR3 length equals 14 residues. Trimming removed 2 bases from V and 8 bases from J; junction bases left unmatched: 6. The CDR3 region has the DNA TGTGCCAGCAGCTTCAGGGGGCCCTATTATGAGCAGTTCTTC. Translation gives CASSFRGPYYEQFF.

This chain joins TRBV18 and TRBJ2-7; 14 bases agree with TRBD2. Germline V CDR1 and CDR2: KGHSH, LQKENI. The CDR3 contains 17 residues. Trimming removed 4 bases from V and 5 bases from J; junction bases left unmatched: 10. The CDR3 DNA is TGTGCCAGCTCACTTTACGGACTAGCGGGGGGTACCGACGAGCAGTACTTC. Protein: CASSLYGLAGGTDEQYF.

As for this clone: Germline is not matched at one junction end, which may reflect a read error. V and J are TRBV18 and TRBJ2-3; 10 bases align to TRBD2. The CDR3 extends over 15 amino acids. Germline V CDR1 and CDR2: KGHSH, LQKENI. The CDR3 bases are TGTGCCAGCTCCCCACAGCGGGGGGGGACAGATACGCAGTATTTT. Translation: CASSPQRGGTDTQYF.

V usage is TRBV7-6 and J usage is TRBJ2-3; D is unresolved. CDR1 is SGHVS and CDR2 is FNYEAQ in the germline V gene. This CDR3 region has 15 residues. V was trimmed by 5 bases and J by 4 bases, leaving 16 bases between them. The CDR3 loop reads CASSPQPEEADTQYF. Here the CDR3 DNA reads TGTGCCAGCAGCCCCCAGCCCGAAGAGGCAGATACGCAGTATTTT.

This chain uses TRBV6-1 with TRBJ2-7; 8 nucleotides agree with TRBD2. The CDR3 spans 16 residues. V was clipped by 4 bases and J by 0 bases; unmatched bases: 8. Per the germline V gene, CDR1 is MNHNS and CDR2 is SASEGT. The CDR3 coding sequence is TGTGCCAGCAGTGTGGGGGGCGGGGGGTTCTCCTACGAGCAGTACTTC. It yields the protein CASSVGGGGFSYEQYF.

V usage is TRBV7-2 and J usage is TRBJ2-3; the match to TRBD2 covers 9 bases. Germline V gene lookup returns CDR1 SGHTA and CDR2 FQGNSA. The CDR3 consists of 14 residues. The trim removed 3 bases at V and 3 bases at J, leaving 1 base unmatched. The DNA for the CDR3 is TGTGCCAGCAGCTTCGCGGGGGGGACAGATACGCAGTATTTT. Translating gives CASSFAGGTDTQYF.

The chain joins TRBV19 to TRBJ2-3; D is perhaps TRBD1 or TRBD2 (6 bases each). V lost 4 bases and J 0 bases, leaving 14 bases between the germline ends. The CDR3 is 16 amino acids. Looked up from germline, CDR1 is LNHDA and CDR2 is SQIVND (reference sequence). This CDR3 reads CASSTSGGPSTDTQYF. The CDR3 bases are TGTGCCAGTAGTACGTCCGGGGGCCCTAGCACAGATACGCAGTATTTT.

The chain is built from TRBV5-1 and TRBJ2-1; possibly TRBD1 or TRBD2 for D (5 bases each). Germline V gene data show CDR1 as SGHRS and CDR2 as YFSETQ. V lost 3 bases, J lost 2 bases, and 18 bases lay in between. The CDR3 length is 17 residues. The CDR3, as DNA: TGCGCCAGCAGCTACCGACCGGGACCCGAGACCTACAATGAGCAGTTCTTC. Its protein is CASSYRPGPETYNEQFF. The entire variable domain, with the rest obtained from reference TRBV5-1 and TRBJ2-1, is as follows: KAGVTQTPRYLIKTRGQQVTLSCSPISGHRSVSWYQQTPGQGLQFLFEYFSETQRNKGNFPGRFSGRQFSNSRSEMNVSTLELGDSALYLCASSYRPGPETYNEQFFGPGTRLTVL.

The sample holds one count of this clone. The CDR3 is CASSIRQLAHEKLFF. In DNA form, the CDR3 reads TGTGCCAGCAGCATTCGACAGTTGGCCCATGAAAAACTGTTTTTT. This sequence joins TRBV27 and TRBJ1-4; possibly TRBD1 for D (5 bases). There are 15 residues in the CDR3. Trimming removed 6 bases at V and 6 bases at J, with 17 bases between. Germline V CDR1 and CDR2: MNHEY, SMNVEV (reference sequence).

V gene TRBV6-5 combines with J gene TRBJ1-3; 7 nucleotides align to TRBD1. CDR1 is MNHEY and CDR2 is SVGAGI in the germline V gene. The CDR3 runs to 15 residues. With 0 bases clipped from V and 6 bases from J, the junction kept 5 bases outside the gene matches. CDR3 sequence reads: CASSYSWTGLNTIYF. The CDR3 region has the DNA TGTGCCAGCAGTTACTCCTGGACAGGTTTAAACACCATATATTTT.

A single count supports this clone. The rearrangement joins TRBV11-2 to TRBJ1-1; D is uncertain. The V end lost 6 bases, the J end lost 0 bases, and 8 bases lay between the germline ends. In germline, CDR1 is SGHAT, CDR2 FQNNGV. The CDR3 is made up of 13 amino acids. In DNA, the CDR3 is TGTGCCAGCAGGGGTTGGATGAACACTGAAGCTTTCTTT. Protein: CASRGWMNTEAFF.